The source of this TCR beta chain is a study of vaccination and CD4 T cells after COVID-19. About the study: Treatment of control cultures consisted of a CEFX pool, an HIV-1 Nef pool, or no peptide.

This sample's treatment: approximately 11-day PBMC culture with coronavirus spike peptide pools or control peptides (ViraFEST assay). Healthy volunteers who received the vaccine had not previously caught SARS-CoV-2, negative nucleocapsid antibody results before and after vaccination showed. IL-2 (10 IU/ml) and peptide pools (approximately 9.8 ug/ml) were added to cultures of around 2 million PBMCs per well. The CDR3 spans 16 residues. CD4+ T cells that had been cultured provided DNA sequenced with the Oncomine TCR Beta short-read assay. Once CD4+ T cells had been cultured, genomic DNA was extracted from them. Using its own MiXCR run on the PCR reads, TCRdb lists one record per CDR3 protein. This table holds roughly 18,000 distinct CDR3 sequences, around four fifths found once. This clonotype occurred a few times. What it binds is not known.

The starting material was CD4+ T cells from blood, cultured in vitro, obtained after SARS-CoV-2 vaccination. The rearrangement links TRBV21-1 to TRBJ1-1; the table's D call, TRBD1, has no DNA check behind it. TRBV21-1 counts as a pseudogene. The clonotype comes from a human donor who received a COVID-19 vaccine. The DNA for the CDR3 is TGTGCCAGCAGCAAACGGGACATACCTAGGAACACTGAAGCTTTCTTT. Amino acid sequence: CASSKRDIPRNTEAFF.